The 8 T cell receptor beta chains given below trace back to one sample, sequenced in a study of technical replicates of blood from several donors (dated by TCRdb to 2016 to 2017). Libraries were built with the immunoSEQ multiplex PCR assay. TCRdb limited this immuneACCESS table to in-frame rearrangements with V and J called. A share of clones is missing; checked studies link under half to unresolved V genes, and the rest is unexplained. Here the sample has approximately 13,000 clones; around 85% occur a single time. The ten largest clonotypes hold about 10% of the sample. The sequencing sample was made of PBMCs. The source of these receptors is a human donor in good health.

The gene calls are TRBV7-9 and TRBJ2-3; D is unclear. V was shortened by 3 bases and J by 0 bases, with 10 bases between the two germline ends. The CDR3 covers 15 residues. The V gene's germline CDR1 is SEHNR and CDR2 FQNEAQ (reference sequence). The CDR3 protein is CASSFRSPSTDTQYF. DNA for the CDR3: TGTGCCAGCAGCTTTAGATCCCCTAGCACAGATACGCAGTATTTT.

V and J are TRBV29-1 and TRBJ2-5; a weak D match, TRBD2 (6 bases). This CDR3 is 11 amino acids long. V gave up 6 bases and J gave up 2 bases, with 7 bases separating them. CDR1 and CDR2 (germline): SQVTM, ANQGSEA. The CDR3 nucleotides are TGCAGCGTGGCGGGGCAAGAGACCCAGTACTTC. Its translation: CSVAGQETQYF.

This chain joins TRBV19 and TRBJ1-1; D gene unclear. Germline V gives CDR1 LNHDA, CDR2 SQIVND (reference sequence). This CDR3 is 13 amino acids long. Trimming took off 8 bases at V and 2 bases at J, with 12 bases between the two ends. The CDR3 is CASGGAVNTEAFF. CDR3 bases: TGTGCCAGTGGAGGTGCAGTAAACACTGAAGCTTTCTTT.

This clone turned up a few times. The chain employs TRBV6-1 and TRBJ1-1, with a tentative D call TRBD1 (5 bases). V lost 6 bases and J 5 bases, leaving 13 bases between the germline ends. The germline gives CDR1 MNHNS, CDR2 SASEGT. The CDR3 covers 13 residues. CDR3 in amino acids: CASRTEGWTEAFF. The CDR3 DNA reads TGTGCCAGCAGGACAGAAGGATGGACTGAAGCTTTCTTT.

This chain connects TRBV5-1 to TRBJ1-3; a possible D gene is TRBD1 (5 bases). V shed 5 bases and J shed 1 base, with 13 bases lying between them. CDR3 length equals 15 residues. Germline lookup yields CDR1 SGHRS and CDR2 YFSETQ. CDR3 coding DNA: TGCGCCAGCAGGGCCTCCTGGACATCTGGAAACACCATATATTTT. Translating gives CASRASWTSGNTIYF.

The rearrangement joins TRBV5-6 to TRBJ1-4; no definite D call. The germline V gene encodes CDR1 SGHDT and CDR2 YYEEEE. This CDR3 is built from 14 residues. Trimming took 4 bases from V and 6 from J, leaving 13 bases between them. This CDR3 reads CASSREQLYEKLFF. In nucleotides, the CDR3 is TGTGCCAGCAGCCGGGAACAGCTCTATGAAAAACTGTTTTTT.

The chain combines TRBV6-1 with TRBJ2-5, with D perhaps TRBD1 (7 bases). The CDR3 totals 13 residues. The ends were cut back, 6 bases at V and 4 bases at J, with 12 bases in the middle. CDR1 MNHNS and CDR2 SASEGT come from the germline V gene. CDR3 protein: CASSQGGGETQYF. The CDR3 DNA is TGTGCCAGCAGCCAGGGGGGTGGAGAGACCCAGTACTTC.

V is TRBV2 and J is TRBJ1-5, with D hard to call. The CDR3 consists of 14 residues. V gave up 4 bases and J gave up 5 bases, with 12 bases separating them. CDR1 is SNHLY, CDR2 FYNNEI, per germline. The CDR3 here is CASSVGSEYQPQHF. DNA for the CDR3: TGTGCCAGCAGTGTTGGCAGCGAATATCAGCCCCAGCATTTT.